These 28 T cell receptor beta chains share one sample of origin, sequenced in a study of blood T cell repertoires in COVID-19. The method was immunoSEQ multiplex PCR; TCRdb's version includes in-frame clones alone and lacks a portion of them. This sample carries 250,000 to 350,000 clones, 70% to 90% of them seen once, and the ten largest clones take about 6%. Sequencing was performed on peripheral blood. The source of these receptors is a man younger than 35 who had recovered from COVID-19.

This rearrangement joins TRBV12-3 or TRBV12-4 to TRBJ2-3, with 7 bases identical to TRBD2. Trimming removed 8 bases from V and 6 bases from J; junction bases left unmatched: 8. This CDR3 has 13 residues. The DNA of the CDR3 is TGTGCCAGCCTGCCTCGGGGAGGGGATACGCAGTATTTT. Amino acid sequence: CASLPRGGDTQYF.

The chain employs TRBV10-3 and TRBJ1-3, with TRBD1 matching over 9 bases. V lost 3 bases and J lost 0; bases outside the gene matches: 9. CDR3 size: 18 residues. Per germline, CDR1 ENHRY and CDR2 SYGVKD. CDR3 residues: CAISEPGQGSFSGNTIYF. Here the CDR3 DNA reads TGTGCCATCAGTGAACCGGGACAGGGTTCTTTCTCTGGAAACACCATATATTTT.

The chain is built from TRBV25-1 and TRBJ1-2, with a tentative D call TRBD1 (5 bases). Germline V gives CDR1 MGHDK, CDR2 SYGVNS. The CDR3 consists of 12 residues. Trimming cost V 6 bases and J 10 bases, with 15 bases left between them. Here the CDR3 DNA reads TGTGCCAGCAGCCTTACAGGCATTGCCTACACCTTC. Protein product: CASSLTGIAYTF.

V and J are TRBV3-1 (or the pseudogene TRBV3-2) and TRBJ2-2; unclear D gene. Trimming removed 2 bases from V and 1 base from J, with 8 bases in between. The CDR3 has 15 amino acids. Per germline, CDR1 LGHDT and CDR2 YNNKEL (reference sequence). CDR3 region: CASSQMGLNTGELFF. The CDR3 bases are TGTGCCAGCAGCCAAATGGGCCTGAACACCGGGGAGCTGTTTTTT.

The CDR3 DNA is TGCGCCAGCAGCCAAGTTTCAGGGGCTAACTATGGCTACACCTTC. This sequence encodes CASSQVSGANYGYTF. The genes are TRBV4-1 and TRBJ1-2; tentative D call: TRBD1 (6 bases). V was pared by 1 base and J by 0 bases, with 9 bases between. This CDR3 comprises 15 residues. Germline V gene data show CDR1 as MGHRA and CDR2 as YSYEKL.

This clone was counted a single time. The chain joins TRBV27 to TRBJ2-1; possible D gene TRBD1, 6 bases. This CDR3 region has 15 residues. V lost 0 bases and J 4 bases, leaving 10 bases between the germline ends. CDR1 MNHEY and CDR2 SMNVEV come from the germline V gene (reference sequence). CDR3 nucleotides: TGTGCCAGCAGTTTATCGACAGGCTTTTACAATGAGCAGTTCTTC. Translated: CASSLSTGFYNEQFF.

The V call is TRBV13, the J call TRBJ2-1; TRBD1 agrees at 9 bases. Germline assignment: CDR1 PRHDT and CDR2 FYEKMQ (reference sequence). The V segment lost 4 bases and the J segment 8 bases; nucleotides outside the gene matches: 9. The CDR3 is 15 amino acids. The CDR3 nucleotides read TGTGCCAGCAGCTCTCCGGGACAGGGAGGTGATGAGCAGTTCTTC. It encodes CASSSPGQGGDEQFF. The complete variable domain, with remaining parts taken from reference TRBV13 and TRBJ2-1, reads AAGVIQSPRHLIKEKRETATLKCYPIPRHDTVYWYQQGPGQDPQFLISFYEKMQSDKGSIPDRFSAQQFSDYHSELNMSSLELGDSALYFCASSSPGQGGDEQFFGPGTRLTVL.

This clone was found once. The V gene is TRBV10-1, the J gene TRBJ1-1; no definite D call. CDR1 WNHNN and CDR2 SYGVQD come from the germline V gene (reference sequence). The length of the CDR3 is 14 residues. The V end lost 3 bases, the J end lost 4 bases, and 12 bases lay between the germline ends. Written as DNA, the CDR3 is TGCGCCAGCAGTGATGGTGCTGGGCGCACTGAAGCTTTCTTT. Encoded protein: CASSDGAGRTEAFF.

This chain links TRBV25-1 with TRBJ2-7; D remains ambiguous. Trimming shortened V by 3 bases and J by 0 bases, and 9 bases separated the two germline ends. Germline V gene data show CDR1 as MGHDK and CDR2 as SYGVNS. The CDR3 spans 14 residues. The CDR3 protein is CASSDSRSSYEQYF. The CDR3, as DNA: TGTGCCAGCAGTGATAGTCGAAGCTCCTACGAGCAGTACTTC.

The rearrangement uses TRBV4-1 and TRBJ1-1; 7 bases are a match to TRBD1. The V segment lost 2 bases and the J segment 5 bases; nucleotides outside the gene matches: 8. Germline CDR1 and CDR2: MGHRA and YSYEKL. The CDR3 has 15 residues. The CDR3 DNA sequence: TGCGCCAGCAGCCAAACAGGGGCGCCGGGGACTGAAGCTTTCTTT. As protein: CASSQTGAPGTEAFF.

The chain has TRBV19 and TRBJ2-5; the D gene is possibly TRBD1 (9 bases). Trimming took 6 bases from V and 10 from J, leaving 18 bases between them. From germline, CDR1 is LNHDA and CDR2 SQIVND (reference sequence). The CDR3 covers 13 residues. This CDR3 is CASRSGGQGDQYF. The CDR3 DNA is TGTGCCAGTAGAAGCGGGGGACAGGGAGACCAGTACTTC. Full variable domain (missing parts from reference TRBV19 and TRBJ2-5): DGGITQSPKYLFRKEGQNVTLSCEQNLNHDAMYWYRQDPGQGLRLIYYSQIVNDFQKGDIAEGYSVSREKKESFPLTVTSAQKNPTAFYLCASRSGGQGDQYFGPGTRLLVL.

J is TRBJ2-7 and V is TRBV20-1, with a possible D match to TRBD2 (7 bases). The CDR3 runs to 15 residues. From germline, CDR1 is DFQATT and CDR2 SNEGSKA (reference sequence). Trimming left V 3 bases short and J 2 bases short, with 17 bases between. The CDR3 sequence: CSASGGASGTYEQYF. The CDR3 bases are TGCAGTGCTAGTGGGGGGGCTAGCGGAACCTACGAGCAGTACTTC.

The chain combines TRBV29-1 with TRBJ2-7; perhaps TRBD2 as D (6 bases). CDR1 is SQVTM and CDR2 is ANQGSEA in the germline V gene. Trimming shortened V by 4 bases and J by 0 bases, and 7 bases separated the two germline ends. CDR3 length equals 12 residues. The CDR3 DNA is TGCAGCGTTGGGGAGGCCTCCTACGAGCAGTACTTC. This sequence encodes CSVGEASYEQYF.

The chain combines TRBV4-3 with TRBJ2-1; 9 nucleotides align to TRBD1. The CDR3 covers 17 residues. V was clipped by 0 bases and J by 7 bases; unmatched bases: 10. Per germline, CDR1 LGHNA and CDR2 YSLEER. The CDR3 sequence is CASSQERGQGVQNEQFF. CDR3 DNA sequence: TGCGCCAGCAGCCAAGAGAGGGGACAGGGCGTTCAGAATGAGCAGTTCTTC.

The chain recombines TRBV7-2 with TRBJ1-2; D gene unclear. The CDR3 length is 14 residues. CDR1 and CDR2 (germline): SGHTA, FQGNSA. Trimming left V 5 bases short and J 4 bases short, with 14 bases between. CDR3 sequence reads: CASSNTNSFYGYTF. CDR3 DNA: TGTGCCAGCAGCAACACCAACAGCTTCTATGGCTACACCTTC.

The chain has TRBV10-3 and TRBJ2-7; D may be TRBD2 (6 bases). The germline V gene has CDR1 ENHRY and CDR2 SYGVKD. The CDR3 is 12 amino acids. Trimming removed 11 bases from V and 6 bases from J, with 17 bases in between. CDR3 protein: CASLGGGGEQYF. CDR3 nucleotide sequence: TGTGCCTCCCTGGGGGGAGGCGGCGAGCAGTACTTC.

The chain links TRBV7-8 to TRBJ1-2; 7 bases line up with TRBD1. The CDR3 has 12 amino acids. Trimming removed 1 base from V and 8 bases from J; junction bases left unmatched: 1. Germline V gene lookup returns CDR1 SGHVS and CDR2 FQNEAQ. CDR3 protein: CASSLGGGGYTF. CDR3 DNA sequence: TGTGCCAGCAGCTTAGGAGGGGGCGGCTACACCTTC.

V and J are TRBV29-1 and TRBJ1-1; unclear D gene. The CDR3 consists of 11 residues. V was cut by 6 bases and J by 5 bases, with 10 bases left in between. Germline CDR1 is SQVTM and CDR2 is ANQGSEA. The CDR3, as DNA: TGCAGCGTCGACACTGGAACTGAAGCTTTCTTT. Amino acid sequence: CSVDTGTEAFF.

V and J are TRBV29-1 and TRBJ2-7; D gene uncertain. The CDR3 is 11 residues long. Trimming stripped 7 bases from V and 4 bases from J, with 11 bases between. The germline V gene encodes CDR1 SQVTM and CDR2 ANQGSEA. The CDR3: CSGAESYEQYF. The CDR3 region has the DNA TGCAGCGGCGCGGAGAGTTACGAGCAGTACTTC.

The chain carries TRBV27 and TRBJ1-2; D possibly corresponds to TRBD1 (5 bases). The CDR3 is 13 amino acids. V shed 3 bases and J shed 3 bases, with 8 bases lying between them. CDR1 and CDR2 (germline): MNHEY, SMNVEV (reference sequence). CDR3 nucleotides: TGTGCCAGCAGTTTCGGGGGGGACTATGGCTACACCTTC. It specifies CASSFGGDYGYTF.

The chain uses TRBV5-8 and TRBJ2-5; no clear D gene. V was cut by 0 bases and J by 0 bases, with 6 bases left in between. The germline V gene has CDR1 SGHTS and CDR2 YDEGEE. This CDR3 is built from 14 residues. The CDR3 coding sequence is TGTGCCAGCAGCTTGGGACACAACCAAGAGACCCAGTACTTC. It codes for CASSLGHNQETQYF.

The J gene is TRBJ1-5, the V gene TRBV19; TRBD1 agrees at 9 bases. V was pared by 1 base and J by 6 bases, with 16 bases of the junction left unmatched. Germline values: CDR1 LNHDA, CDR2 SQIVND (reference sequence). The CDR3 has 19 amino acids. The CDR3 here is CASSIGAGQGKVLGQPQHF. The DNA of the CDR3 is TGTGCCAGTAGTATAGGGGCGGGACAGGGAAAAGTACTGGGTCAGCCCCAGCATTTT.

The rearrangement joins TRBV28 to TRBJ1-4; tentatively, D is TRBD1 (6 bases). Germline CDR1 is MDHEN and CDR2 is SYDVKM. Trimming took off 6 bases at V and 7 bases at J, with 18 bases between the two ends. There are 15 residues in the CDR3. CDR3 protein: CASRRPPGHTEKLFF. The DNA for the CDR3 is TGTGCCAGCAGACGACCCCCGGGACACACTGAAAAACTGTTTTTT.

With respect to this clone: This sample includes further DNA sequences coding for the same CDR3. The rearrangement uses TRBV18 and TRBJ1-3, with no clear D. The CDR3 sequence is 15 residues long. CDR1 and CDR2 from the germline V gene are KGHSH and LQKENI. The ends were cut back, 2 bases at V and 3 bases at J, with 11 bases in the middle. The chain's CDR3 is CASSPGQTSGNTIYF. The CDR3 nucleotides read TGTGCCAGCTCACCAGGGCAAACGAGTGGAAACACCATATATTTT.

This chain joins TRBV6-1 and TRBJ1-1, with 11 bases fitting TRBD1. Germline V gives CDR1 MNHNS, CDR2 SASEGT. V trimming: 4 bases; J trimming: 4 bases; junction bases outside the gene matches: 8. The CDR3 is 16 residues long. CDR3 in amino acids: CASSAPSGTGGTEAFF. CDR3 nucleotides: TGTGCCAGCAGTGCCCCCAGCGGGACAGGGGGCACTGAAGCTTTCTTT.

This clone was seen only once. The sample carries other DNA sequences with the same CDR3. In nucleotides, the CDR3 is TGTGCCAGCAGCCAAGTGCAGGGAAACACTGAAGCTTTCTTT. As protein: CASSQVQGNTEAFF. The J gene is TRBJ1-1, the V gene TRBV3-1 (or the pseudogene TRBV3-2); D might be TRBD1 (5 bases). CDR3 length: 14 amino acids. V was shortened by 1 base and J by 2 bases, with 8 bases between the two germline ends. Germline V gene lookup returns CDR1 LGHDT and CDR2 YNNKEL (reference sequence).

In this sample, this clone turned up a few times. This chain uses TRBV6-1 with TRBJ1-2, with D maybe TRBD1 (6 bases). The length of the CDR3 is 14 residues. Germline-derived CDR1 and CDR2 are MNHNS and SASEGT. Trimming took 0 bases from V and 4 from J, leaving 9 bases between them. The CDR3 here is CASSEAPGVYGYTF. CDR3 sequence (DNA): TGTGCCAGCAGTGAAGCCCCAGGGGTCTATGGCTACACCTTC.

To note about this clone: The sample holds other DNA sequences that translate to the same CDR3. This chain links TRBV6-2 or TRBV6-3 with TRBJ1-3, with D possibly matching TRBD1 (5 bases). Between the trimmed V and J ends, which lost 2 bases and 0 bases, there was a span of 8 bases. This CDR3 spans 15 amino acids. Germline CDR1 reads MNHEY; CDR2 reads SVGEGT. CDR3 residues: CASSYGGTSGNTIYF. CDR3 coding DNA: TGTGCCAGCAGTTACGGCGGGACCTCTGGAAACACCATATATTTT.